The 16 T cell receptor beta chains listed next were all sequenced from one sample in a study of shared clonotypes between healthy human individuals (TCRdb year 2020). The library was built by means of the immunoSEQ multiplex PCR assay. Sourced from immuneACCESS, this table was stored by TCRdb with only in-frame sequences that have V and J called. A share of the clones is absent; for the studies checked, an unresolved V gene accounts for under half, and the remainder has no known explanation. This sample has under 2,500,000 clones in its table, and approximately 96% of those were observed once. The ten most abundant clones make up around 0.13% of the sample. Specimen: naive CD4+ T cells sorted from blood. Per the publication, the cell subset or site label means: CD45RA+ positively selected. These receptors all come from a man between 18 and 35 years old in good health.

The V call is TRBV7-2, the J call TRBJ2-3; 10 bases fit TRBD2. CDR1 SGHTA and CDR2 FQGNSA come from the germline V gene. This CDR3 contains 15 residues. J was trimmed by 5 bases and V by 4 bases; bases with no gene match: 6. The CDR3 DNA reads TGTGCCAGCAGCTGGAGCGGGAGGGTCGAAGATACGCAGTATTTT. This gives the protein CASSWSGRVEDTQYF.

A note on this clone: Other DNA sequences within the sample encode an identical CDR3. The V call is TRBV10-3, the J call TRBJ2-3, with a possible D match to TRBD1 (6 bases). Germline values: CDR1 ENHRY, CDR2 SYGVKD. With 0 bases removed from V and 2 bases from J, the gap between germline ends came to 9 bases. This CDR3 contains 15 residues. The CDR3 reads CAISESGQTTDTQYF. The CDR3 DNA reads as TGTGCCATCAGTGAGTCCGGACAGACCACAGATACGCAGTATTTT.

The chain has TRBV4-3 and TRBJ2-5, with a weak D call TRBD1 (6 bases). The CDR3 consists of 13 residues. V lost 4 bases to trimming and J lost 7 bases, with 13 bases between them. The germline CDR1 and CDR2 sequences are LGHNA and YSLEER. The CDR3 is CASSRGQGGTQYF. The CDR3 DNA reads TGCGCCAGCAGCCGCGGACAAGGGGGGACCCAGTACTTC.

This clone was seen only once. The chain employs TRBV11-2 and TRBJ1-3; D gene uncertain. Trimming removed 0 bases from V and 3 bases from J, with 6 bases in between. This CDR3 contains 14 residues. From germline, CDR1 is SGHAT and CDR2 FQNNGV. CDR3 DNA: TGTGCCAGCAGCTTAGATCTGAGTGGAAACACCATATATTTT. Amino acid sequence: CASSLDLSGNTIYF.

This clone has only one observation. The rearrangement joins TRBV28 to TRBJ1-2, with D unresolved. This CDR3 is 13 amino acids long. The V end was cut by 7 bases, the J end by 8 bases, with 17 bases between. The germline gives CDR1 MDHEN, CDR2 SYDVKM. The CDR3 here is CASNVGRSEGYTF. The CDR3, as DNA: TGTGCCAGCAATGTGGGTAGATCGGAAGGCTACACCTTC.

J is TRBJ1-1 and V is TRBV9, with TRBD1 matching 8 bases. The CDR3 spans 14 residues. V trimming: 2 bases; J trimming: 9 bases; junction bases outside the gene matches: 9. Per the germline V gene, CDR1 is SGDLS and CDR2 is YYNGEE. The CDR3 sequence: CASSVYVTGGKAFF. In DNA, the CDR3 is TGTGCCAGCAGCGTCTACGTTACAGGGGGGAAAGCTTTCTTT.

CDR3 DNA: TGTGCCAGCAGCGGAGGACCGCTCTTGAACTACGAGCAGTACTTC. Its protein is CASSGGPLLNYEQYF. V is TRBV6-5 and J is TRBJ2-7; TRBD2 might be the D (5 bases). The CDR3 sequence is 15 residues long. V shed 6 bases and J shed 3 bases, with 18 bases lying between them. Germline CDR1 is MNHEY and CDR2 is SVGAGI.

V usage is TRBV9 and J usage is TRBJ1-4; no clear D gene. V lost 4 bases to trimming and J lost 4 bases, with 11 bases between them. Germline values: CDR1 SGDLS, CDR2 YYNGEE. The CDR3 consists of 14 residues. The CDR3: CASSPGSRNEKLFF. The CDR3, as DNA: TGTGCCAGCAGCCCTGGGTCCCGTAATGAAAAACTGTTTTTT.

The chain is built from TRBV10-2 and TRBJ1-1; D call uncertain. The germline V gene has CDR1 WSHSY and CDR2 SAAADI. This CDR3 is built from 14 residues. The germline V and J ends were trimmed by 6 bases and 0 bases, with 11 bases remaining between them. The CDR3: CASREGNLNTEAFF. The CDR3 region has the DNA TGCGCCAGCAGGGAAGGGAACTTGAACACTGAAGCTTTCTTT.

This chain joins TRBV2 and TRBJ1-5, with D possibly being TRBD1 (5 bases). The CDR3 loop spans 15 amino acids. Trimming removed 2 bases from V and 6 bases from J, with 14 bases in between. In germline, CDR1 is SNHLY, CDR2 FYNNEI. The DNA for the CDR3 is TGTGCCAGCAGTGAATTCGCGGCAGGGAGTCAGCCCCAGCATTTT. Its protein product is CASSEFAAGSQPQHF.

This sequence joins TRBV6-1 and TRBJ1-2; D is possibly TRBD1 (5 bases). This CDR3 has 15 residues. The germline CDR1 and CDR2 sequences are MNHNS and SASEGT. V was clipped by 3 bases and J by 6 bases, with 17 bases between them. The CDR3 region is CASSEPATRGHGYTF. DNA for the CDR3: TGTGCCAGCAGTGAGCCCGCCACGAGGGGCCATGGCTACACCTTC.

This chain links TRBV6-1 with TRBJ2-7; TRBD2 matches 7 bases. The V segment lost 4 bases and the J segment 3 bases; nucleotides outside the gene matches: 6. Germline V lookup: CDR1 MNHNS, CDR2 SASEGT. The CDR3 runs 14 residues. The CDR3 protein is CASSGGGIVYEQYF. DNA of the CDR3: TGTGCCAGCAGTGGGGGGGGAATTGTCTACGAGCAGTACTTC.

Points on this clone: This sample includes further DNA sequences coding for the same CDR3. The V gene is TRBV15, the J gene TRBJ1-1, with D uncertain. Trimming took off 0 bases at V and 1 base at J, with 6 bases between the two ends. This CDR3 comprises 14 residues. Germline lookup yields CDR1 LNHNV and CDR2 YYDKDF (reference sequence). CDR3 amino acids: CATSRDLANTEAFF. The CDR3 DNA sequence: TGTGCCACCAGCAGAGATTTAGCGAACACTGAAGCTTTCTTT.

V usage is TRBV6-6 and J usage is TRBJ1-5; 8 bases agree with TRBD1. This CDR3 contains 16 residues. CDR1 is MNHNY, CDR2 SVGAGI, per germline (reference sequence). With 5 bases clipped from V and 0 bases from J, the junction kept 6 bases outside the gene matches. Here the CDR3 reads CASSPRTGNSNQPQHF. The DNA for the CDR3 is TGTGCCAGCAGTCCGAGGACAGGGAATAGCAATCAGCCCCAGCATTTT.

This clone was detected once. The rearrangement joins TRBV6-1 to TRBJ1-5; no clear D gene. Germline V CDR1 and CDR2: MNHNS, SASEGT. Trimming pared 4 bases from V and 3 bases from J, leaving 13 bases between. CDR3 length: 15 amino acids. Here the CDR3 reads CASSGWTGFNQPQHF. The DNA of the CDR3 is TGTGCCAGCAGTGGCTGGACCGGGTTCAATCAGCCCCAGCATTTT.

J is TRBJ2-7 and V is TRBV6-6; TRBD2 is a possible D gene (5 bases). Germline V gives CDR1 MNHNY, CDR2 SVGAGI (reference sequence). V lost 11 bases to trimming and J lost 0 bases, with 14 bases between them. The CDR3 has 13 residues. CDR3 DNA: TGTGCCTCCCGCGAGGGCCCCTCCTACGAGCAGTACTTC. Protein: CASREGPSYEQYF.